These 26 T cell receptor beta chains originate from one sample sequenced in a study of CD8 T cells in Susac syndrome. A quantity of roughly 0.5 to 1 ug RNA underwent reverse transcription using random hexamers. TCRdb passed the immunoSEQ multiplex PCR reads through MiXCR, listing each CDR3 protein once. This sample yields 200,000 or so distinct CDR3 sequences, of which around 95% are seen a single time; approximately 0.16% belongs to the top ten. Input material: CD8+ T cells from PBMCs. The receptors here all came from a human donor with Susac syndrome.

This chain links TRBV29-1 with TRBJ2-7; D may be TRBD1 or TRBD2 (6 bases each). The CDR3 is 14 amino acids. Germline CDR1 reads SQVTM; CDR2 reads ANQGSEA. V lost 7 bases and J 0 bases, leaving 16 bases between the germline ends. This CDR3 is CSGGYGGTSYEQYF. The CDR3 DNA follows: TGCAGCGGTGGTTACGGGGGCACCTCCTACGAGCAGTACTTC.

The chain has TRBV27 and TRBJ2-2; D remains unclear. Trimming removed 2 bases at V and 6 bases at J, with 10 bases between. Germline CDR1 MNHEY, CDR2 SMNVEV (reference sequence). The CDR3 extends over 14 amino acids. DNA of the CDR3: TGTGCCAGCAGTTTAAGTCCGGCGGCCGGGGAGCTGTTTTTT. Translated, it gives CASSLSPAAGELFF.

This clonotype has a single count. The V call is TRBV27, the J call TRBJ1-2; 7 bases are shared with TRBD1. This CDR3 region has 15 residues. V shed 5 bases and J 5 bases; nucleotides not matched to a gene: 11. Germline CDR1 is MNHEY and CDR2 is SMNVEV (reference sequence). CDR3 residues: CASSPRAGGLYGYTF. CDR3 DNA sequence: TGTGCCAGCAGTCCTCGGGCAGGGGGTTTGTATGGCTACACCTTC.

This clonotype was found once. The chain links TRBV4-1 to TRBJ2-2, with 7 positions matching TRBD1. The junction had 4 bases not matched to a gene; V was cut back by 4 bases and J by 2 bases. CDR1 and CDR2 from the germline V gene are MGHRA and YSYEKL. CDR3 length equals 15 residues. The CDR3 spells CASSLWDRNTGELFF. CDR3 sequence (DNA): TGCGCCAGCAGCCTCTGGGACAGAAACACCGGGGAGCTGTTTTTT.

The chain employs TRBV29-1 and TRBJ1-1; the D is unclear. Germline V gives CDR1 SQVTM, CDR2 ANQGSEA. The V and J ends lost 4 bases and 3 bases respectively, with 3 bases between them. The CDR3 is made up of 10 amino acids. Written as DNA, the CDR3 is TGCAGCGTTGGGGACACTGAAGCTTTCTTT. Encoded protein: CSVGDTEAFF.

V gene TRBV29-1 combines with J gene TRBJ1-4; D not resolved. The CDR3 covers 16 residues. Germline V gives CDR1 SQVTM, CDR2 ANQGSEA. Deletions cut 7 bases from V and 3 bases from J, with 21 bases between. DNA of the CDR3: TGCAGCGCTTCGTACGTTCCAGGAGGATCTAATGAAAAACTGTTTTTT. As protein: CSASYVPGGSNEKLFF.

This sequence joins TRBV7-9 and TRBJ2-1, with D uncertain. The germline V gene has CDR1 SEHNR and CDR2 FQNEAQ (reference sequence). The CDR3 extends over 12 amino acids. The V end lost 5 bases, the J end lost 5 bases, and 7 bases lay between the germline ends. CDR3 sequence: CASSRPDNEQFF. The CDR3 bases are TGTGCCAGCAGCCGACCCGACAATGAGCAGTTCTTC.

The J gene is TRBJ1-3, the V gene TRBV6-6, with D unresolved. V was pared by 3 bases and J by 0 bases, with 9 bases between. The CDR3 extends over 15 amino acids. The V gene's germline CDR1 is MNHNY and CDR2 SVGAGI (reference sequence). Here the CDR3 DNA reads TGTGCCAGCAGTTATCCGGGAGTCTCTGGAAACACCATATATTTT. This encodes CASSYPGVSGNTIYF.

This rearrangement joins TRBV11-2 to TRBJ2-5; tentative D call: TRBD2 (5 bases). Germline values: CDR1 SGHAT, CDR2 FQNNGV. V was trimmed by 1 base and J by 5 bases, leaving 8 bases between them. This CDR3 is built from 13 residues. The CDR3 region has the DNA TGTGCCAGCAGCTTAGGGGAGCGGGAGACCCAGTACTTC. It yields the protein CASSLGERETQYF.

V is TRBV5-6 and J is TRBJ1-1; a weak D match, TRBD1 (5 bases). CDR3 length equals 15 residues. Germline CDR1 is SGHDT and CDR2 is YYEEEE. V lost 1 base and J 3 bases, leaving 13 bases between the germline ends. The CDR3 coding sequence is TGTGCCAGCAGCTTGCGGGGGTCCTCTTACACTGAAGCTTTCTTT. This gives the protein CASSLRGSSYTEAFF.

The V call is TRBV6-5, the J call TRBJ1-1; tentative D call: TRBD1 (5 bases). V lost 0 bases and J 7 bases, leaving 15 bases between the germline ends. The CDR3 has 15 residues. The germline gives CDR1 MNHEY, CDR2 SVGAGI. The CDR3 coding sequence is TGTGCCAGCAGTTACTCGAATTTACCAGGGTTTGAAGCTTTCTTT. Its translation is CASSYSNLPGFEAFF.

This chain joins TRBV5-1 and TRBJ1-1, with 9 bases matching TRBD1. CDR1 is SGHRS, CDR2 YFSETQ, per germline. This CDR3 has 13 residues. V gave up 10 bases and J gave up 5 bases; unmatched junction bases: 9. CDR3 in DNA: TGCGCCTCTCGGGGACAGGGAGAAACTGAAGCTTTCTTT. This encodes CASRGQGETEAFF. Based on the CDR3 plus reference TRBV5-1 and TRBJ1-1, the full variable domain is KAGVTQTPRYLIKTRGQQVTLSCSPISGHRSVSWYQQTPGQGLQFLFEYFSETQRNKGNFPGRFSGRQFSNSRSEMNVSTLELGDSALYLCASRGQGETEAFFGQGTRLTVV.

The chain carries TRBV12-3 or TRBV12-4 and TRBJ1-1; D possibly corresponds to TRBD1 (6 bases). CDR3 length: 15 residues. V was cut by 2 bases and J by 5 bases, with 15 bases left in between. CDR3 residues: CASSLFGGTGTEAFF. CDR3 sequence (DNA): TGTGCCAGCAGTTTATTCGGGGGAACAGGGACTGAAGCTTTCTTT.

In DNA, the CDR3 is TGTGCCAGCAGCATCGGGACAGTAGGACAGCCCCAGCATTTT. This gives the protein CASSIGTVGQPQHF. This chain links TRBV9 with TRBJ1-5; 7 bases are a match to TRBD1. CDR1 is SGDLS, CDR2 YYNGEE, per germline. The CDR3 covers 14 residues. Trimming removed 4 bases from V and 7 bases from J; junction bases left unmatched: 8.

J is TRBJ2-7 and V is TRBV29-1; 10 bases agree with TRBD1. The germline CDR1 and CDR2 sequences are SQVTM and ANQGSEA. V shed 3 bases and J 5 bases; nucleotides not matched to a gene: 10. This CDR3 region has 15 residues. The CDR3 DNA sequence: TGCAGCGTTGACTTTTCGGGACAGGGGTTCCACGAGCAGTACTTC. Amino acids: CSVDFSGQGFHEQYF.

The chain recombines TRBV29-1 with TRBJ2-4; D call uncertain. This CDR3 has 13 residues. In germline, CDR1 is SQVTM, CDR2 ANQGSEA. Trimming took 5 bases from V and 3 from J, leaving 11 bases between them. The CDR3 DNA follows: TGCAGCGTTTTCGACACGGGCAAAAACATTCAGTACTTC. It codes for CSVFDTGKNIQYF.

J is TRBJ2-3 and V is TRBV29-1; D is undetermined. V was cut by 7 bases and J by 4 bases, with 30 bases left in between. From germline, CDR1 is SQVTM and CDR2 ANQGSEA. CDR3 size: 18 residues. The CDR3 sequence is CSAVVIIYGSAVPDTQYF. The DNA for the CDR3 is TGCAGCGCCGTTGTTATTATTTACGGATCTGCCGTCCCAGATACGCAGTATTTT.

This chain links TRBV29-1 with TRBJ1-2; D uncertain. Trimming stripped 7 bases from V and 2 bases from J, with 14 bases between. This CDR3 is built from 13 residues. In germline, CDR1 is SQVTM, CDR2 ANQGSEA. CDR3 nucleotides: TGCAGCGCTCTTCTACGACCAAACTATGGCTACACCTTC. It codes for CSALLRPNYGYTF. Full variable domain (remainder filled in from reference TRBV29-1 and TRBJ1-2): SAVISQKPSRDICQRGTSLTIQCQVDSQVTMMFWYRQQPGQSLTLIATANQGSEATYESGFVIDKFPISRPNLTFSTLTVSNMSPEDSSIYLCSALLRPNYGYTFGSGTRLTVV.

The gene calls are TRBV29-1 and TRBJ2-7; D may be TRBD2 (6 bases). The CDR3 extends over 12 amino acids. Trimming shortened V by 1 base and J by 3 bases, and 7 bases separated the two germline ends. CDR1 and CDR2 from the germline V gene are SQVTM and ANQGSEA. This CDR3 is CSVEGRGYEQYF. The CDR3 DNA is TGCAGCGTTGAAGGGCGGGGCTACGAGCAGTACTTC.

The rearrangement uses TRBV9 and TRBJ2-1; 8 nucleotides line up with TRBD2. The V segment lost 3 bases and the J segment 8 bases; nucleotides outside the gene matches: 10. Per germline, CDR1 SGDLS and CDR2 YYNGEE. This CDR3 has 15 residues. CDR3 sequence: CASSASGLEFYEQFF. CDR3 DNA: TGTGCCAGCAGCGCGTCGGGACTAGAATTCTATGAGCAGTTCTTC.

This chain joins TRBV20-1 and TRBJ1-1; D call uncertain. CDR1 is DFQATT, CDR2 SNEGSKA, per germline (reference sequence). CDR3 length: 13 residues. Between the trimmed V and J ends, which lost 3 bases and 6 bases, there was a span of 14 bases. CDR3 protein: CSASGDVYAEAFF. The CDR3 region has the DNA TGCAGTGCTAGCGGAGATGTGTACGCTGAAGCTTTCTTT.

The rearrangement joins TRBV13 to TRBJ2-7, with D unclear. Trimming took 8 bases from V and 5 from J, leaving 16 bases between them. This CDR3 region has 13 residues. Germline V CDR1 and CDR2: PRHDT, FYEKMQ (reference sequence). CDR3 loop: CASGRGGVNEQYF. Written as DNA, the CDR3 is TGTGCCAGCGGGCGCGGTGGGGTCAACGAGCAGTACTTC.

This chain connects TRBV9 to TRBJ2-7; possible D gene TRBD2, 5 bases. CDR1 and CDR2 (germline): SGDLS, YYNGEE. CDR3 length: 14 residues. Deletions cut 4 bases from V and 2 bases from J, with 13 bases between. The CDR3 sequence: CASSPTGSTYEQYF. CDR3 in DNA: TGTGCCAGCAGCCCAACGGGGAGTACCTACGAGCAGTACTTC.

The CDR3 is CASSIGAGGEYEQYF. As DNA, the CDR3 is TGTGCCAGTAGTATCGGCGCAGGGGGCGAATACGAGCAGTACTTC. V is TRBV19 and J is TRBJ2-7, with 8 bases that match TRBD1. Per germline, CDR1 LNHDA and CDR2 SQIVND (reference sequence). This CDR3 contains 15 residues. V lost 3 bases, J lost 4 bases, and 8 bases stayed unmatched.

The rearrangement uses TRBV24-1 and TRBJ2-2; D is undetermined. The CDR3 extends over 13 amino acids. The germline V and J ends were trimmed by 3 bases and 1 base, with 2 bases remaining between them. Germline V lookup: CDR1 KGHDR, CDR2 SFDVKD. CDR3 coding DNA: TGTGCCACCAGTGATGAGAACACCGGGGAGCTGTTTTTT. Translation gives CATSDENTGELFF.

Only one count was recorded for this clonotype. V and J are TRBV18 and TRBJ2-1; 7 positions match TRBD1. Germline V CDR1 and CDR2: KGHSH, LQKENI. The CDR3 runs 14 residues. V lost 2 bases to trimming and J lost 7 bases; unmatched junction nucleotides: 5. CDR3 sequence reads: CASSPAGQVNEQFF. The CDR3 bases are TGTGCCAGCTCACCAGCCGGACAGGTGAATGAGCAGTTCTTC.